The rows below give T cell receptor beta chains drawn from one sample of a study of response to subunit inactivated influenza vaccine. MiXCR, applied by TCRdb to the RT-PCR reads, yields one record per CDR3 protein. This sample carries roughly 500,000 distinct CDR3 sequences, 25% of them seen once, and the ten largest clones take approximately 2%. The material sequenced was CD4+ T cells sorted from PBMCs, taken more than 4 days after vaccination. The source is a man in his forties or fifties who received an inactivated influenza vaccine. Both conserved end residues are part of each CDR3. The D gene is left open where the match is weak. Clone size, where shown, is once, few, many, or a class for clones that have expanded.

size,V,J,D,DNA,CDR3
.,TRBV3-1,TRBJ2-3,TRBD2,TGTGCCAGCAGCCTCCTCTTTACCGGGACTAGCGGGAGAACGACAGATACGCAGTATTTT,CASSLLFTGTSGRTTDTQYF
.,TRBV7-2,TRBJ2-3,TRBD2,TGTGCCAGCAGCAAGCCGGGACTAGCGGGAACTCCTACGCAGTATTTT,CASSKPGLAGTPTQYF
.,TRBV12-3/TRBV12-4,TRBJ1-6,.,TGTGCCAGCAGTTTACCAGGGGTGAATTCACCCCTCCACTTT,CASSLPGVNSPLHF
few,TRBV5-1,TRBJ2-1,.,TGCGCCAGCAGGGAGGGGTCCTACAATGAGCAGTTCTTC,CASREGSYNEQFF
few,TRBV7-2,TRBJ2-5,TRBD1,TGTGCCAGCAGCGGCCGGACAGGGCAAGAGACCCAGTACTTC,CASSGRTGQETQYF
.,TRBV5-4,TRBJ1-2,.,TGTGCCAGCAGCTTGTCCCCAGGCTTTGATGGCTACACCTTC,CASSLSPGFDGYTF
few,TRBV3-1,TRBJ2-7,.,TGTGCCAGCAGCCAGATTGGGGGGAGAAGCTTCGACGAGCAGTACTTC,CASSQIGGRSFDEQYF
.,TRBV6-5,TRBJ2-3,.,TGTGCCAGCAGTTACCGGGACCCGGGCCCAGATACGCAGTATTTT,CASSYRDPGPDTQYF
few,TRBV5-4,TRBJ2-7,.,TGTGCCAGCAGCTTGAGACCCCAAATCTCAGAGTACAGAACGTCCTACGAGCAGTACTTC,CASSLRPQISEYRTSYEQYF
.,TRBV5-1,TRBJ2-7,.,TGCGCCAGCAGCCGGGCGGCCAGGTCGGATTTCTACGAGCAGTACTTC,CASSRAARSDFYEQYF
few,TRBV9,TRBJ2-3,.,TGTGCCAGCAGCGTAGATCATAGGAGAGCGAGAGATACGCAGTATTTT,CASSVDHRRARDTQYF
.,TRBV4-1,TRBJ1-5,.,TGCGCCAGCAGCCAAGAATTTAGGGGCCTCAATCAGCCCCAGCATTTT,CASSQEFRGLNQPQHF
few,TRBV12-3/TRBV12-4,TRBJ2-3,TRBD2,TGTGCCAGCAGCCCACTAGCGGGAGCCCCTAGAAATACGCAGTATTTT,CASSPLAGAPRNTQYF
many,TRBV7-2,TRBJ2-2,TRBD1,TGTGCCAGCAGCCCCCGGACAGGGAACACCGGGGAGCTGTTTTTT,CASSPRTGNTGELFF
few,TRBV5-1,TRBJ2-1,TRBD2,TGCGCCAGCAACCCTCCCAAAAGCGGGAGCTCCTACAATGAGCAGTTCTTC,CASNPPKSGSSYNEQFF
.,TRBV12-3/TRBV12-4,TRBJ2-2,.,TGTGCCAGCAGTTTTGCGGGTGGGGCCGGGGAGCTGTTTTTT,CASSFAGGAGELFF
many,TRBV12-3/TRBV12-4,TRBJ2-5,TRBD1,TGTGCCAGCAGTTTCCCGGGACAGGGGGCCCAAGAGACCCAGTACTTC,CASSFPGQGAQETQYF
.,TRBV6-2/TRBV6-3,TRBJ2-7,TRBD2,TGTGCCAGCAGCTCCTCCCTAGCGGGCGGCCCCTACGTGCAGTACTTC,CASSSSLAGGPYVQYF
.,TRBV29-1,TRBJ1-2,.,TGCAGCGTTGGGGGGGACCTCTATGGCTACACCTTC,CSVGGDLYGYTF
.,TRBV5-1,TRBJ1-6,.,TGCGCCAGCAGCTTGGGACAGGATTCACCCCTCCACTTT,CASSLGQDSPLHF
.,TRBV5-1,TRBJ2-3,.,TGCGCCAGCAGCCCTTGGGGCCCAAGCACAGATACGCAGTATTTT,CASSPWGPSTDTQYF
many,TRBV20-1,TRBJ1-2,.,TGCAGTGCTTGGGGGAGGCATGGTGGCTACACCTTC,CSAWGRHGGYTF
.,TRBV12-3/TRBV12-4,TRBJ2-2,TRBD1,TGTGCCAGCAACCGAGACAGGGCCGGGGAGCTGTTTTTT,CASNRDRAGELFF
.,TRBV20-1,TRBJ2-1,.,TGCAGTGCTAGAGTAGGGGTACGGAATGAGCAGTTCTTC,CSARVGVRNEQFF
.,TRBV19,TRBJ2-6,TRBD1,TGTGCCAGTAGTATAGGGCCGGGACAGACTGGGGCCAACGTCCTGACTTTC,CASSIGPGQTGANVLTF
many,TRBV5-1,TRBJ2-5,TRBD2,TGTGCCAGCAGCCTGGGACTAGCGGGGGGGCAAGAGACCCAGTACTTC,CASSLGLAGGQETQYF
few,TRBV20-1,TRBJ2-5,.,TGCAGTGCCACGCCCCAGGGCCAAGAGACCCAGTACTTC,CSATPQGQETQYF
few,TRBV5-1,TRBJ2-1,.,TGCGCCAGCAGCTTACTAGCATGGAATGAGCAGTTCTTC,CASSLLAWNEQFF
.,TRBV9,TRBJ2-1,.,TGTGCCAGCAGCGTAGTACCCGGGACATCCTACAATGAGCAGTTCTTC,CASSVVPGTSYNEQFF
.,TRBV12-3/TRBV12-4,TRBJ1-5,.,TGTGCCAGCAGTTTAAGAGGACAGAGTGGACAGCCCCAGCATTTT,CASSLRGQSGQPQHF
.,TRBV4-3,TRBJ1-5,TRBD1,TGCGCCAGCAGCCAATTTTGGACAGGGAGAAATCAGCCCCAGCATTTT,CASSQFWTGRNQPQHF